Here is one T cell receptor beta chain with its context. Generated by immunoSEQ multiplex PCR, the TCRdb table keeps only in-frame clones and is missing some. The table includes about 50,000 clones, 79% detected once. The data derive from a study of blood T cell repertoires in COVID-19. This sequence was found in a man aged 65-85 years with acute or convalescent COVID-19. What was sequenced was peripheral blood.

The CDR3, as DNA: TGTGCCAGCAGCTTAAGGACAGGTGGAAACACCATATATTTT. It specifies CASSLRTGGNTIYF. This sequence joins TRBV7-8 and TRBJ1-3, with 7 bases lining up with TRBD1. The CDR3 is 14 residues long. Germline CDR1 is SGHVS and CDR2 is FQNEAQ. The junction had 1 base not matched to a gene; V was cut back by 2 bases and J by 3 bases. The variable domain in full, completed from reference TRBV7-8 and TRBJ1-3, reads GAGVSQSPRYKVAKRGQDVALRCDPISGHVSLFWYQQALGQGPEFLTYFQNEAQLDKSGLPSDRFFAERPEGSVSTLKIQRTQQEDSAVYLCASSLRTGGNTIYFGEGSWLTVV.